A single sample is the source of the 20 T cell receptor beta chains below, sequenced in a study of blood T cells in healthy people across ages. Primers used in a second PCR of roughly 6 to 12 cycles were a sample-barcoded 5' primer and a J-beta primer mix. TCRdb called the 5' RACE reads again in MiXCR, with one record for every CDR3 protein. This sample carries about 1.8 million distinct CDR3 sequences, around 48% of them seen once, and the ten largest clones take approximately 2.1%. The sequenced material came from blood. These receptors were collected from a woman aged 40-49 years in good health.

This sequence joins TRBV21-1 and TRBJ1-2; TRBD1 was called by the table and not checked on the DNA. TRBV21-1 constitutes a pseudogene. The CDR3 totals 18 residues. CDR3 in amino acids: CASSKAPTGGQLNYGYTF. The CDR3 DNA is TGTGCCAGCAGCAAAGCTCCGACAGGGGGCCAGCTTAACTATGGCTACACCTTC.

The table lists this clonotype with a few counts. This chain joins TRBV20-1 and TRBJ2-3; D possibly matches TRBD1 or TRBD2 (5 bases each). Germline V gene lookup returns CDR1 DFQATT and CDR2 SNEGSKA (reference sequence). V lost 6 bases, J lost 10 bases, and 14 bases lay in between. The CDR3 extends over 11 amino acids. The CDR3 sequence: CSAGPGISQYF. As DNA, the CDR3 is TGCAGTGCGGGACCGGGGATTTCGCAGTATTTT.

The chain combines TRBV29-1 with TRBJ2-5; the match to TRBD1 covers 7 bases. The germline CDR1 and CDR2 sequences are SQVTM and ANQGSEA. The CDR3 runs to 13 residues. V lost 2 bases and J lost 5; bases outside the gene matches: 5. The CDR3 DNA follows: TGCAGCGTTGAAAGGGGGCTTGGGGAGACCCAGTACTTC. Amino acids: CSVERGLGETQYF.

This clonotype was detected only once. The rearrangement links TRBV7-2 to TRBJ1-2, with 8 bases fitting TRBD1. Per germline, CDR1 SGHTA and CDR2 FQGNSA. CDR3 length: 15 amino acids. J gave up 8 bases and V 5 bases, and 13 bases lay outside the gene matches. CDR3 in DNA: TGTGCCAGCAGCCCACACGCAGGGGGCGTAGGGGGCTACACCTTC. Encoded protein: CASSPHAGGVGGYTF.

A word on this clonotype: One end of the junction fails to match germline, which may point to a read error. This chain links TRBV10-3 with TRBJ2-3; D gene unclear. The germline gives CDR1 ENHRY, CDR2 SYGVKD. The CDR3 length is 12 residues. The CDR3 sequence: CAIREYTDTQYF. DNA of the CDR3: TGTGCCATCAGGGAGTACACAGATACGCAGTATTTT.

This clonotype was counted a few times. The chain has TRBV7-3 and TRBJ2-3; D perhaps matches TRBD1 (6 bases). V was cut by 3 bases and J by 2 bases, with 12 bases left in between. The CDR3 contains 15 residues. Germline V lookup: CDR1 SGHTA, CDR2 FQGTGA. CDR3 nucleotides: TGTGCCAGCAGCTTGGCGTCAGGGGTCACAGATACGCAGTATTTT. Its protein is CASSLASGVTDTQYF.

V is TRBV7-2 and J is TRBJ2-3; the D is unclear. CDR3 length equals 15 residues. Germline values: CDR1 SGHTA, CDR2 FQGNSA. V gave up 10 bases and J gave up 0 bases, with 17 bases separating them. CDR3 in amino acids: CATRHRPISTDTQYF. The CDR3 DNA reads TGTGCCACCCGGCATAGACCCATTAGCACAGATACGCAGTATTTT.

This clonotype has more than one count but fewer than ten. The V and J genes are TRBV7-2 and TRBJ2-1; D unclear. The germline CDR1 and CDR2 sequences are SGHTA and FQGNSA. Trimming left V 2 bases short and J 8 bases short, with 16 bases between. The CDR3 extends over 15 amino acids. The CDR3 coding sequence is TGTGCCAGCAGCTTAAATCTCGGCGTCGGCCATGAGCAGTTCTTC. Its protein is CASSLNLGVGHEQFF.

The V gene is TRBV5-1, the J gene TRBJ2-6; 9 bases agree with TRBD2. The trim removed 4 bases at V and 0 bases at J, leaving 5 bases unmatched. The CDR3 length is 17 residues. Germline assignment: CDR1 SGHRS and CDR2 YFSETQ. For the CDR3, the DNA is TGCGCCAGCAGCACGGGACTAGCTCTCTCTGGGGCCAACGTCCTGACTTTC. This sequence encodes CASSTGLALSGANVLTF.

This clonotype was seen only a few times. The V call is TRBV3-1, the J call TRBJ2-5; D is undetermined. CDR3 size: 17 residues. V lost 3 bases, J lost 0 bases, and 17 bases lay in between. Germline assignment: CDR1 LGHDT and CDR2 YNNKEL (reference sequence). Written as DNA, the CDR3 is TGTGCCAGCAGCCAGGACCCCCGGGCGGTGTACCAAGAGACCCAGTACTTC. It is translated as CASSQDPRAVYQETQYF.

This clonotype was counted between two and nine times. The chain joins TRBV2 to TRBJ2-7; no clear D. The better agreement between TRBJ2-5 and the DNA end casts doubt on the J call. Germline CDR1 and CDR2: SNHLY and FYNNEI. The CDR3 extends over 9 amino acids. CDR3 DNA: TGTGCCTCGAGCAAGACCCAGTACTTC. Translation gives CASSKTQYF.

The chain links TRBV6-6 to TRBJ1-2; 7 bases match TRBD1. The length of the CDR3 is 16 residues. The V gene's germline CDR1 is MNHNY and CDR2 SVGAGI (reference sequence). The trim removed 5 bases at V and 1 base at J, leaving 10 bases unmatched. CDR3 amino acids: CASSHPPGQINYGYTF. The CDR3 DNA is TGTGCCAGCAGTCACCCACCGGGACAGATTAACTATGGCTACACCTTC.

This chain links TRBV2 with TRBJ2-3; D gene unclear. With 6 bases removed from V and 7 bases from J, the gap between germline ends came to 11 bases. Germline loops: CDR1 SNHLY, CDR2 FYNNEI. CDR3 length: 12 residues. CDR3 in amino acids: CASSRTANTQYF. The CDR3 DNA reads as TGTGCCAGCAGCCGTACTGCAAATACGCAGTATTTT.

Here the CDR3 DNA reads TGCAGTGCTAGTCCCGTTAGCGGATCCTCTATCTACACAGATACGCAGTATTTT. It yields the protein CSASPVSGSSIYTDTQYF. The J gene is TRBJ2-3, the V gene TRBV20-1, with D perhaps TRBD2 (6 bases). Looked up from germline, CDR1 is DFQATT and CDR2 is SNEGSKA (reference sequence). The CDR3 is 18 residues long. Trimming left V 3 bases short and J 2 bases short, with 24 bases between.

V gene TRBV4-3 combines with J gene TRBJ1-2, with unresolved D. Trimming left V 0 bases short and J 4 bases short, with 9 bases between. The CDR3 has 14 amino acids. Germline V gene sequence: CDR1 LGHNA, CDR2 YSLEER. The CDR3 sequence: CASSQDWGIYGYTF. The CDR3 DNA reads TGCGCCAGCAGCCAAGATTGGGGAATCTATGGCTACACCTTC.

The chain uses TRBV20-1 and TRBJ2-7; 8 bases match TRBD1. The J call could be wrong; TRBJ2-5 is a better fit for the DNA end. The CDR3 extends over 15 amino acids. Germline CDR1 and CDR2: DFQATT and SNEGSKA (reference sequence). The CDR3, as DNA: TGCAGTGCTAGCGCACCGGGACAGGTAGGAGAGACCCAGTACTTC. This translates into CSASAPGQVGETQYF.

The rearrangement links TRBV29-1 to TRBJ2-5; tentative D call: TRBD1 (6 bases). V was pared by 4 bases and J by 5 bases, with 11 bases between. CDR1 SQVTM and CDR2 ANQGSEA come from the germline V gene. CDR3 size: 12 residues. CDR3 residues: CSVGRGKETQYF. The CDR3 nucleotides read TGCAGCGTTGGCAGGGGAAAGGAGACCCAGTACTTC.

A single count supports this clonotype. The CDR3 loop reads CASSQGLDRQPQHF. The CDR3 region has the DNA TGTGCCAGCAGCCAAGGGTTGGACAGACAGCCCCAGCATTTT. V is TRBV4-2 and J is TRBJ1-5, with D possibly being TRBD1 (6 bases). V lost 1 base, J lost 7 bases, and 11 bases lay in between. Germline V gene data show CDR1 as LGHNA and CDR2 as YNFKEQ. The CDR3 is 14 amino acids.

The rearrangement links TRBV7-2 to TRBJ2-6; D is unresolved. V lost 5 bases and J lost 0, with 11 bases in between. The CDR3 runs to 16 residues. The germline V gene encodes CDR1 SGHTA and CDR2 FQGNSA. Written as DNA, the CDR3 is TGTGCCAGCAGCCCGAGCAGGCTCTCTGGGGCCAACGTCCTGACTTTC. As protein: CASSPSRLSGANVLTF.

This chain joins TRBV2 and TRBJ2-7; D is uncertain. V dropped 2 bases and J dropped 3 bases, with 8 bases sitting between them. Germline values: CDR1 SNHLY, CDR2 FYNNEI. This CDR3 comprises 13 residues. The CDR3 DNA sequence: TGTGCCAGCAGTGAATCGGCCGACTACGAGCAGTACTTC. The encoded protein is CASSESADYEQYF.